This TCR beta chain was sequenced during a study of tumor-infiltrating lymphocytes in primary liver carcinoma. Germline CDR1 reads SQVTM; CDR2 reads ANQGSEA. This CDR3 is built from 13 residues. Each 20-30 mg portion of unsorted bulk tissue served as the source for co-extraction of RNA and DNA. A remark on this clonotype: At one of its ends the junction is not consistent with the germline gene, which may arise from a read error.

cDNA specific to TCR beta was made from 500 ng of total RNA, with a constant-region primer employed for priming. Nested multiplex PCR, run for three rounds with slightly modified ARM-PCR, yielded TCR beta libraries. The study ran its first two PCR rounds for roughly 11 cycles each, using TRBV1-TRBV30 forward primers and a C-beta reverse primer. TCRdb analysed the multiplex PCR reads with MiXCR anew, one entry per CDR3 protein. The sample holds over 100,000 distinct CDR3 sequences, 65% to 75% seen once. The sample comprised tumor-adjacent normal liver tissue. This chain links TRBV29-1 with TRBJ2-3, with 8 bases identical to TRBD2. The TCR sequence derives from a woman between 55 and 75 years old with primary liver carcinoma and hepatitis B virus infection. In nucleotides, the CDR3 is TGCAGCGCTGATGCGGGGGGCACAGATACGAAGTATTTT. This sequence encodes CSADAGGTDTKYF.